This T cell receptor beta chain was observed in a study of blood T cell repertoires in COVID-19. Whole-study context: T cells, B-cell-depleted T cells, or PBMCs provided the cDNA or gDNA that served as material.

Trimming shortened V by 3 bases and J by 4 bases, and 8 bases separated the two germline ends. The CDR3 sequence is 13 residues long. Authors' methods: Amplification with reference gene primers provided the estimates of nucleated cell counts. The method was immunoSEQ multiplex PCR; TCRdb's version includes in-frame clones alone and lacks a portion of them. The V and J calls and the clone size are those of that table, but D and trimming were determined from the DNA. The sample holds about 270,000 clones, 86% seen once. The J gene is TRBJ2-3, the V gene TRBV12-3 or TRBV12-4; D gene unclear. This TCR was sampled from a man aged 35 to 55 who had recovered from COVID-19. Sequencing was performed on peripheral blood. The CDR3, as DNA: TGTGCCAGCAGTTTTGTGAGAGCAGATACGCAGTATTTT. Translating it yields CASSFVRADTQYF.